A single sample is the source of the 11 T cell receptor beta chains below, sequenced in a study of blood T cell repertoires in COVID-19. Clones were sequenced by immunoSEQ multiplex PCR, and TCRdb holds only the in-frame ones, with some missing. The sample contains some 280,000 clones, around 86% of which appear only once. The sample taken for sequencing was peripheral blood. These receptors were collected from a woman aged 40 to 50 who had recovered from COVID-19.

This rearrangement joins TRBV5-1 to TRBJ2-5, with D perhaps TRBD1 (6 bases). V was clipped by 4 bases and J by 1 base, with 17 bases between them. The CDR3 is made up of 16 amino acids. Germline V lookup: CDR1 SGHRS, CDR2 YFSETQ. CDR3 protein: CASSIGPGQPQETQYF. The CDR3 DNA is TGCGCCAGCAGCATAGGCCCGGGACAACCCCAAGAGACCCAGTACTTC. The full variable domain, completed using reference TRBV5-1 and TRBJ2-5, is KAGVTQTPRYLIKTRGQQVTLSCSPISGHRSVSWYQQTPGQGLQFLFEYFSETQRNKGNFPGRFSGRQFSNSRSEMNVSTLELGDSALYLCASSIGPGQPQETQYFGPGTRLLVL.

The chain employs TRBV6-1 and TRBJ2-5; tentatively, D is TRBD2 (7 bases). V dropped 2 bases and J dropped 2 bases, with 15 bases sitting between them. The germline gives CDR1 MNHNS, CDR2 SASEGT. This CDR3 is built from 16 residues. CDR3 in DNA: TGTGCCAGCAGTGAATACGGGGGGCGGGGGCAAGAGACCCAGTACTTC. This sequence encodes CASSEYGGRGQETQYF.

The genes are TRBV6-5 and TRBJ1-2; D perhaps matches TRBD1 (6 bases). This CDR3 spans 13 amino acids. Trimming removed 5 bases at V and 8 bases at J, with 15 bases between. Germline V gene lookup returns CDR1 MNHEY and CDR2 SVGAGI. The CDR3 region has the DNA TGTGCCAGCAGTCAAACAGGGTTGTGGGGCTACACCTTC. This translates into CASSQTGLWGYTF.

The rearrangement uses TRBV5-6 and TRBJ2-3; 13 bases are shared with TRBD2. V lost 4 bases and J lost 3; bases outside the gene matches: 5. Germline CDR1 reads SGHDT; CDR2 reads YYEEEE. The CDR3 loop spans 16 amino acids. CDR3 DNA sequence: TGTGCCAGCAGCGCCGGACTAGCGGGAGTTACAGATACGCAGTATTTT. It translates to CASSAGLAGVTDTQYF.

V is TRBV4-1 and J is TRBJ2-3; 8 bases are shared with TRBD2. V was clipped by 6 bases and J by 1 base; unmatched bases: 6. This CDR3 comprises 15 residues. Looked up from germline, CDR1 is MGHRA and CDR2 is YSYEKL. CDR3 protein: CASRKLAGGTDTQYF. The CDR3 nucleotides are TGCGCCAGCAGAAAGCTAGCGGGCGGCACAGATACGCAGTATTTT.

The chain has TRBV5-1 and TRBJ2-1; 7 bases fit TRBD2. V trimming: 7 bases; J trimming: 3 bases; junction bases outside the gene matches: 7. From germline, CDR1 is SGHRS and CDR2 YFSETQ. The CDR3 contains 14 residues. The CDR3 bases are TGCGCCAGCCACCCTAGCGGCGGCTACAATGAGCAGTTCTTC. Amino acids: CASHPSGGYNEQFF.

This chain links TRBV5-4 with TRBJ2-1; TRBD2 is a possible D gene (6 bases). Germline V gene lookup returns CDR1 SGHNT and CDR2 YYREEE (reference sequence). Trimming pared 4 bases from V and 3 bases from J, leaving 20 bases between. This CDR3 region has 17 residues. The CDR3 here is CASSPRRGTSDYNEQFF. CDR3 bases: TGTGCCAGCAGCCCACGGCGAGGGACTTCGGACTACAATGAGCAGTTCTTC.

The chain has TRBV19 and TRBJ2-1; 10 nucleotides agree with TRBD1. Germline values: CDR1 LNHDA, CDR2 SQIVND (reference sequence). This CDR3 is built from 17 residues. Unmatched junction bases numbered 17, after V lost 11 bases and J lost 4 bases. As DNA, the CDR3 is TGTGCCCGCCCTGGGACAGGGGCGACCTCTTTTTACAATGAGCAGTTCTTC. Protein product: CARPGTGATSFYNEQFF.

V is TRBV7-3 and J is TRBJ2-1; D might be TRBD2 (5 bases). The germline CDR1 and CDR2 sequences are SGHTA and FQGTGA. This CDR3 comprises 13 residues. Deletions cut 8 bases from V and 10 bases from J, with 18 bases between. The CDR3: CASSLGLAEEQFF. CDR3 sequence (DNA): TGTGCCAGCTCACTAGGGCTAGCCGAAGAGCAGTTCTTC.

The rearrangement links TRBV11-3 to TRBJ2-3, with D maybe TRBD2 (5 bases). Germline V lookup: CDR1 SGHNT, CDR2 YENEEA. The ends were cut back, 5 bases at V and 2 bases at J, with 11 bases in the middle. The CDR3 covers 14 residues. In DNA, the CDR3 is TGTGCCAGCAGCACGGGAACTCACACAGATACGCAGTATTTT. This sequence encodes CASSTGTHTDTQYF.

The chain carries TRBV19 and TRBJ1-5, with 9 bases aligning to TRBD1. The CDR3 has 15 amino acids. The V and J ends lost 3 bases and 6 bases, in that order; junction bases with no gene match: 6. In germline, CDR1 is LNHDA, CDR2 SQIVND (reference sequence). The CDR3 loop reads CASSIGTGNGQPQHF. The DNA of the CDR3 is TGTGCCAGTAGTATTGGGACAGGGAACGGTCAGCCCCAGCATTTT.